The present T cell receptor (beta chain) was sequenced within a study of beta chain features in type 1 diabetes. Study overall: Age, gender and cell yields were similar between patients and healthy donors.

The isolated RNA, all of it, was reverse transcribed, so expressed TCRB transcripts were what got sequenced. Profiling relied on immunoSEQ multiplex PCR, and the TCRdb table lists in-frame clones only, not all of them. This table holds roughly 730,000 clones, 13% found once. CD45RO/CCR7/CD25/CD127/CD95/CD27 staining was used to isolate CD4+ naive, central memory, regulatory and stem cell-like memory cells by sorting. Overall study results and limits: Type 1 diabetes patients had VDJ junctions that carried fewer insertions and more deletions. Researchers report that Type 1 diabetes patients had moderately but significantly shorter TCRB CDR3s across all four CD4+ subsets. A potential influence of HLA type upon TCRB rearrangement remained unresolved herein.

In regard to this clone: Its target is not known.

The CDR3 sequence is 14 residues long. Trimming cost V 0 bases and J 7 bases, with 12 bases left between them. Germline V gene lookup returns CDR1 MGHRA and CDR2 YSYEKL. The sequenced sample was naive CD4+ T cells from blood. The rearrangement joins TRBV4-1 to TRBJ1-2, with D unclear. This clonotype was sampled from a man aged 18 to 30 with type 1 diabetes. The CDR3 sequence is CASSQDTQARGYTF. CDR3 bases: TGCGCCAGCAGCCAAGATACGCAAGCTCGTGGCTACACCTTC.